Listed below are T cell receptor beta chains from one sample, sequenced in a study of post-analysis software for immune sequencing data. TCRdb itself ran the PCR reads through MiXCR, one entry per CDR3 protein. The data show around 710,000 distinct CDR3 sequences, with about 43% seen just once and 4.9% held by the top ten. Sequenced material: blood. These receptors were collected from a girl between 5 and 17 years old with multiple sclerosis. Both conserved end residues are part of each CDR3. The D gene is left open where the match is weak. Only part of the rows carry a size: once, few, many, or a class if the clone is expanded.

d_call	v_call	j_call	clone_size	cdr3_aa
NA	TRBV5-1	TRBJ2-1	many	CASSLEAGSYNEQFF
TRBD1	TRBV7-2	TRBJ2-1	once	CASSPEGTGNNEQFF
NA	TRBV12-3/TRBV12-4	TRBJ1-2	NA	CASSAQGGGIGYTF
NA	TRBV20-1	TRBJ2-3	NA	CSARGVAADTQYF
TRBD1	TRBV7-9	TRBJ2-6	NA	CASRGTGSGANVLTF
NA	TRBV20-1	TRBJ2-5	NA	CSARELGGSQETQYF
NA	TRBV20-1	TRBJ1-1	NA	CSARVSGSDTEAFF
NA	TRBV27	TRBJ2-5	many	CASSFPGEPYF
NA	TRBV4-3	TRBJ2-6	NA	CASSQEAGLQTGANVLTF
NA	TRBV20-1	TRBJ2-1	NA	CSAKRGYVMGVEDNEQFF
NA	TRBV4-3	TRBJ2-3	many	CASSQAPFTDTQYF
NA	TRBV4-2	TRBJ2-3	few	CASSQTIAVSSTDTQYF
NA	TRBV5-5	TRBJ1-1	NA	CASGQASGTYTEAFF
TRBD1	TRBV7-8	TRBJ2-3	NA	CASSSFPGQGETDTQYF
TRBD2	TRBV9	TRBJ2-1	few	CASSQSGRTDEQFF
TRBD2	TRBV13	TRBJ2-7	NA	CASSPRTSGTNYEQYF
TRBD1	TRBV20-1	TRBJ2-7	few	CSARSARGRGYEQYF
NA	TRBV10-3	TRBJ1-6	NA	CAISDLPQGRNSPLHF
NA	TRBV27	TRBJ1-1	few	CASTMTRSMNTEAFF
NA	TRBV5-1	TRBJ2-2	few	CASSTNRANTGELFF
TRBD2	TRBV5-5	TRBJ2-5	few	CASSPGTSRRETQYF
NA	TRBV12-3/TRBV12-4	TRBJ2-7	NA	CAGLNSDSLYEQYF
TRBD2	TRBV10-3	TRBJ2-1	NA	CAISESTPSGSNEQFF
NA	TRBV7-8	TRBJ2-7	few	CASSPFGGLAEAYEQYF
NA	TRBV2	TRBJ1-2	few	CASSEATTVVGGYTF
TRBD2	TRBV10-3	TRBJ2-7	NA	CAISGTSGTSYEQYF
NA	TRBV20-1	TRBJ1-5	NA	CSAREDGYLYRPQHF
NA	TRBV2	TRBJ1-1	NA	CASRGDGNTEAFF
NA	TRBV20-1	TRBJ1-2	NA	CSAPRSAGGYTF
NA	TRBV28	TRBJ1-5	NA	CASSLPTQGWPQHF
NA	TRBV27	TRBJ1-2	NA	CASSLKGVYGYTF
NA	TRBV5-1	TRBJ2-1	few	CASSLGEGDLQQFF
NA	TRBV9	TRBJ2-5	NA	CASSPPGGDTKETQYF
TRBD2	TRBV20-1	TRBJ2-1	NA	CSARALAGVNEQFF
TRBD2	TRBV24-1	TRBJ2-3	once	CATSDSGLAGNTDTQYF
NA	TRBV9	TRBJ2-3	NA	CASSVDGVGASDTQYF
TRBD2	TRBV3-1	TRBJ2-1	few	CASSQGLAVVNQFF
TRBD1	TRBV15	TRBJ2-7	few	CATSTFGGQRDYEQYF
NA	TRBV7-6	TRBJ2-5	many	CASSLNSGWGLQETQYF
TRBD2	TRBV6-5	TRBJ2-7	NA	CASRSPRTSDQQYF
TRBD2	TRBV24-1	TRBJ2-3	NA	CATSDPGLAGYDTQYF
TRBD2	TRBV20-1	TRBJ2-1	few	CSARILAEGDEQFF
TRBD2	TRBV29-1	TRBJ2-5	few	CSVDRLAGETQYF
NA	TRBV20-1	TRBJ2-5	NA	CSAGAPGPQETQYF
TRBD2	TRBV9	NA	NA	CASGSQKGGSDEQYF
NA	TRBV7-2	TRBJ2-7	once	CASSRQGVAGSYEQYF
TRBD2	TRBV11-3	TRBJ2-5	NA	CASSPSQREVETQYF
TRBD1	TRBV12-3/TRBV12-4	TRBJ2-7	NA	CASSSGQGRREQYF